This TCR beta chain was obtained from a study of cytomegalovirus exposure and HLA in healthy donors (dated by TCRdb to about 2017). About the investigation overall: According to an earlier analysis of a few hundred of the donors, 150 million to 200 million T cells yielded 90 million to 130 million unique TCR beta sequences and around 280 Gb of sequence data. Around 330 gigabases of sequencing data and roughly 81 million unique TCR sequences made up an early release that covered about 640 HLA-typed donors. The genetic ancestry cluster associated with self-reported Caucasian donors included roughly four fifths of the roughly 410 genotyped donors. The study was designed to test whether signatures of past pathogen exposure could be identified by cataloging public T cell receptors. Using immunosequencing, the study profiled T cell repertoires from 666 subjects and related those repertoires to cytomegalovirus serostatus. Besides the first cohort of around 700 subjects, a separate validation cohort made up of roughly 130 different subjects was used. To predict cytomegalovirus infection status, the study brought together high-throughput TCR immunosequencing, statistical association of individual TCRs with disease status, and machine learning. A later analysis re-analyzed previously published TCR beta repertoires from roughly 630 donors and added high-resolution HLA genotyping to study TCR occurrence patterns. Rather than using new phenotypic data, the later analysis identified candidate immune exposures from TCR beta sequences and from how often those sequences occurred across donors. To decide whether each TCR beta V gene segment behaved as functional or pseudogenic, an earlier analysis of approximately 600 of the donors relied on high-throughput TCR beta sequencing. Donor age, sex, ethnicity and CMV serostatus were compiled alongside the repertoire data. A later genetic analysis took genome-wide SNP genotypes for about three fifths of the 666 donors and used that subset as a discovery cohort. All discovery cohort repertoires had been generated on a single sequencing platform. HLA typing covered class I and class II loci at four-digit resolution. The number of donors typed differed by locus, with roughly 629-640 for A, B, C, DRB1 and DQB1, roughly 520 for DQA1, over 600 for DPA1, and some 440 for DPB1. About 5 DR-DQ haplotypes were handled as single units for association and clustering, since linkage in the cohort was strong. Among roughly 400 genotyped donors of the cohort, an average of about 220,000 unique TCR beta nucleotide sequences was sequenced per donor, of which 15% to 20% were non-productive.

As concerns this clone: The antigen it recognizes is unknown. No base-level quality is on record; no much larger clone is a single base apart.

The paper's findings and limits, for the study overall: When HLA alleles, especially DR and DQ, strongly co-occurred, TCR associations were difficult to assign to individual alleles. In a later genetic analysis, a missense DCLRE1C variant was associated with V-gene and J-gene trimming of TCR beta chains, and the association was replicated in an independent cohort. Correlated functional status among segregating V segments might be attributable to linkage disequilibrium, but an unknown experimental factor could not be ruled out. Cytomegalovirus status was reported to be diagnosed by the classifier with high specificity and sensitivity in both the original and validation cohorts. In this cohort, only TCR beta chains were sequenced, and detectable features were limited by the absence of alpha or paired-chain data. The only immune exposure information available for the cohort was CMV serostatus. A further reported finding was that TCR beta sequences accurately predicted the HLA-A and HLA-B alleles for most subjects in the first cohort. A total of 164 TCR beta chains were listed by the study as associated with cytomegalovirus. In an earlier analysis of 587 of the donors, most TCR beta V segments appeared in productive rearrangements about 87% or about 30% of the time, broadly matching IMGT annotations. In a later analysis, TCR association rates were found to vary across HLA loci, with the most associated TCRs seen for DRB1 alleles and the fewest for HLA-C alleles. A later analysis associated about 17,000 TCR beta sequences with specific HLA alleles at a false discovery rate of 0.05. In a later analysis, HLA-associated TCR beta chains showed more clonal expansion and lower generation probabilities than non-associated chains that were equally common. In a later genetic analysis, fewer N-insertions in productive TCRs were reported among donors in an Asian-associated ancestry cluster than the roughly 640-donor mean. The sequencing pipeline was judged likely to have produced a cluster of highly shared sequence variants as a technical artifact. In vitro tests confirmed that three of the cytomegalovirus-associated TCR beta chains recognize cytomegalovirus antigens. A later analysis reported that several top co-occurrence clusters appeared linked to parvovirus B19, influenza, CMV and Epstein-Barr virus. Because HLA typing was missing for some donors at each locus, association tests included only the typed subset. Sequencing depth was assumed to be roughly uniform across donors in the presence/absence analyses, though that assumption may not hold. The authors suggested that the approach could potentially be extended to other disease states and immunological phenotypes. Because counts were too low, more than 15 rarely observed V segments, including chromosome 9 orphons, were left out of the earlier analysis of 587 of the donors. While some public TCRs were present in many individuals, most TCR sequences turned up only very rarely across donors. A later analysis found that most CMV-associated TCR beta chains appeared HLA-restricted, with HLA associations seemingly driven largely by CMV exposure.

Library preparation used the immunoSEQ multiplex PCR assay. The multiplex PCR relied on a mix of 60 forward primers for TCR Vbeta segments and 13 reverse primers for TCR Jbeta segments. Amplification of the CDR3 region of rearranged TCR beta genes was performed with a multiplex PCR assay on genomic DNA. On the Illumina HiSeq System, the amplified TCR beta libraries were sequenced as 87-base-pair reads. The published analysis was carried out like this. A later analysis tallied roughly 80 million unique TCR beta chains across the 700 or so repertoires, and approximately 12 million of those chains were shared by two or more donors. Raw reads were error-corrected and collapsed into unique sequences by a nearest-neighbor algorithm in which closely related sequences were merged to remove PCR and sequencing errors. CDR3 sequences were aligned to IMGT reference sequences to assign V, D and J gene segments. For a sequence to be retained, a match of at least six nucleotides to both a V gene segment and a J gene segment was required. Rearrangements were called productive when the CDR3 lacked stop codons and stayed in frame with V and J; all others were non-productive. CDR3 was defined by IMGT convention, running from the second conserved V-encoded cysteine to the conserved J-encoded phenylalanine. The earlier analysis of a few hundred of the donors excluded any sequence lacking an unambiguous match to a single V gene segment. An earlier analysis of 587 of the donors classified V segments as functional when productive rearrangements were above 56.7% and as segregating when the standard deviation between donors was above 5%. A statistical classification framework was built to diagnose cytomegalovirus status from the catalog of TCR beta chain sequences. A later analysis assigned V and J genes by comparing TCR nucleotide sequences with IMGT/GENE-DB human TR gene sequences. A later analysis assigned CDR3 sequences and most-parsimonious VDJ recombination scenarios with the TCRdist pipeline. A later analysis defined each TCR beta chain by its CDR3 amino acid sequence plus V-gene family, and excluded reads lacking a unique V-gene family. A later analysis removed 500 to 600 highly shared, low-generation-probability nucleotide sequences to deal with suspected cross-contamination and a sequencing artifact. A later analysis calculated a clonal expansion index for each public chain from normalized within-repertoire ranks of inferred template counts. In a later analysis, generation probabilities were computed with a VDJ recombination model fitted to out-of-frame rearrangements, and the resulting probabilities were checked against IGoR. Hypergeometric tests were used in a later analysis to score TCR-TCR, TCR-HLA and TCR-CMV co-occurrence, with a repertoire-size bias correction applied to the TCR pairs. A later analysis estimated false discovery rates by permuting HLA or CMV assignments 20 times. In a later analysis, co-occurring TCRs were grouped using DBSCAN, and TCRdist sequence similarity was added for clustering within HLA-allele-positive subsets. Co-occurrence clustering excluded repertoires with fewer than 30,000 or more than 120,000 public chains, plus five with anomalous nucleotide sharing. TCRdb provides this immuneACCESS table in a form limited to in-frame rearrangements. Some clones are lacking; in checked studies, under half of them reflect an unresolved V gene, and why the rest are absent is not known. The V and J calls and clone size were taken over from that table, and D and trimming were inferred from the DNA. Across this sample there are some 71,000 clones, with 60% to 85% seen only once. Together, the top ten hold around 3% of the sample.

The cohort comprised around 700 healthy bone marrow donors. At the time of sampling, all cohort members were nominally healthy, though unrecorded immune exposures were likely present. The donor was CMV seronegative and belonged to the group of around 350 seronegative cohort members. Each donor provided a peripheral blood sample, and peripheral blood mononuclear cells were used for TCR beta sequencing. Genomic DNA extraction from the blood cell samples was performed with the Qiagen DNeasy Blood Extraction Kit. This clonotype originated in a young man in good health and CMV-seronegative. The material sequenced was PBMCs.

The sequenced DNA: TGTGCCAGCAGTTTACGTCGGGGACAGGGGGATTCACCCCTCCACTTT. The encoded protein is CASSLRRGQGDSPLHF. This receptor chain uses TRBV27 and TRBJ1-6; 11 bases in the junction line up with TRBD1. The germline V gene encodes CDR1 MNHEY and CDR2 SMNVEV (reference sequence). The CDR3 holds 16 amino acids from the cysteine to the phenylalanine. Solely the CDR3 DNA is kept, with 48 bases framed from the first base. Unmatched junction bases come to 5, with V trimmed by 2 bases and J by 8 bases.